The 28 T cell receptor beta chains reported below all come from one sample, sequenced in a study of graft-versus-host responses after intestinal transplantation (dated by TCRdb to the early 2020s). The library was prepared using the immunoSEQ multiplex PCR assay. TCRdb limited this immuneACCESS table to in-frame rearrangements with V and J called. A share of clones is missing; checked studies link under half to unresolved V genes, and the rest is unexplained. This sample lists about 38,000 clones; less than 90% were detected once. Roughly 3.6% of the sample goes to the ten largest clones. This material consisted of PBMCs, taken 1070 days after transplant. The receptors here all came from a human patient who received an intestinal transplant, so some T cells may come from the graft donor.

The chain couples TRBV6-1 to TRBJ2-1, with D unclear. Germline CDR1 is MNHNS and CDR2 is SASEGT. The CDR3 is made up of 12 amino acids. Trimming removed 6 bases from V and 5 bases from J, with 8 bases in between. CDR3 coding DNA: TGTGCCAGCAGATGGTGGGACAATGAGCAGTTCTTC. It yields the protein CASRWWDNEQFF.

The V and J genes are TRBV30 and TRBJ1-6; TRBD1 matches 10 bases. This CDR3 is built from 14 residues. The trim removed 5 bases at V and 7 bases at J, leaving 5 bases unmatched. Germline V gives CDR1 GTSNPN, CDR2 SVGIG (reference sequence). The CDR3 nucleotides are TGTGCCTGGGGACGGGACAGGGGAAATTCACCCCTCCACTTT. Amino acids: CAWGRDRGNSPLHF.

V and J are TRBV19 and TRBJ2-1; a weak D match, TRBD2 (5 bases). The CDR3 loop spans 15 amino acids. Germline V gives CDR1 LNHDA, CDR2 SQIVND (reference sequence). The V and J ends lost 3 bases and 4 bases respectively, with 13 bases between them. CDR3 loop: CASSISRGGYNEQFF. The CDR3 DNA reads TGTGCCAGTAGTATTAGTCGGGGTGGGTACAATGAGCAGTTCTTC.

This chain connects TRBV19 to TRBJ1-5, with D maybe TRBD1 (5 bases). The CDR3 contains 14 residues. CDR1 and CDR2 from the germline V gene are LNHDA and SQIVND (reference sequence). Trimming removed 6 bases from V and 8 bases from J, with 17 bases in between. Here the CDR3 DNA reads TGTGCCAGTAGCCAGGGAGGTAGGGGAAAGCCCCAGCATTTT. Translation gives CASSQGGRGKPQHF.

This clone was detected a few times. The genes are TRBV18 and TRBJ2-1; 12 bases agree with TRBD2. The germline V gene encodes CDR1 KGHSH and CDR2 LQKENI. Unmatched junction bases numbered 7, after V lost 3 bases and J lost 4 bases. The CDR3 extends over 17 amino acids. The CDR3 coding sequence is TGTGCCAGCTCACCTGGAATGACTAGCGGGAGATACAATGAGCAGTTCTTC. The encoded protein is CASSPGMTSGRYNEQFF.

The gene calls are TRBV6-1 and TRBJ2-5; perhaps TRBD1 as D (6 bases). From germline, CDR1 is MNHNS and CDR2 SASEGT. V was shortened by 3 bases and J by 1 base, with 12 bases between the two germline ends. This CDR3 spans 15 amino acids. In DNA, the CDR3 is TGTGCCAGCAGTGATTGGGGGCAGTTCCAAGAGACCCAGTACTTC. Translation gives CASSDWGQFQETQYF.

The chain is built from TRBV10-1 and TRBJ2-7, with TRBD1 as a possible D gene (6 bases). CDR3 length equals 13 residues. Germline-derived CDR1 and CDR2 are WNHNN and SYGVQD (reference sequence). The V end was cut by 4 bases, the J end by 5 bases, with 12 bases between. Here the CDR3 reads CASSGSGADEQYF. The CDR3, as DNA: TGCGCCAGCAGTGGATCAGGGGCCGACGAGCAGTACTTC.

There are a few counts of this clone. The chain combines TRBV6-6 with TRBJ2-6; unclear D gene. This CDR3 is 15 amino acids long. Per the germline V gene, CDR1 is MNHNY and CDR2 is SVGAGI (reference sequence). The V end was cut by 2 bases, the J end by 4 bases, with 9 bases between. As DNA, the CDR3 is TGTGCCAGCAGTTACGATGACTCAGGGGCCAACGTCCTGACTTTC. Encoded protein: CASSYDDSGANVLTF.

The genes are TRBV7-2 and TRBJ2-7; TRBD2 agrees at 10 bases. The CDR3 has 15 amino acids. The V gene end was trimmed by 1 base and the J gene end by 7 bases; junction bases not matched to a gene: 7. Per the germline V gene, CDR1 is SGHTA and CDR2 is FQGNSA. The CDR3 DNA follows: TGTGCCAGCAGCTTAGATGCTAGCGGGAGTCGAGAGCAGTACTTC. Encoded protein: CASSLDASGSREQYF.

V gene TRBV11-1 combines with J gene TRBJ2-2; D is ambiguous. The V gene's germline CDR1 is SGHAT and CDR2 FQDESV (reference sequence). This CDR3 region has 13 residues. V lost 1 base and J lost 7, with 7 bases in between. CDR3 in amino acids: CASSLVYRGELFF. The CDR3 bases are TGTGCCAGCAGCTTAGTGTATCGCGGGGAGCTGTTTTTT.

This clone was counted only a few times. The chain employs TRBV27 and TRBJ2-7; TRBD1 matches at 8 bases. The germline V gene has CDR1 MNHEY and CDR2 SMNVEV (reference sequence). Germline trimming cut 5 bases from V and 6 bases from J; bases unmatched to any gene: 12. This CDR3 region has 15 residues. The CDR3 DNA reads TGTGCCAGCAGTCGCCTAGGGACAGGCTCTCTCGAGCAGTACTTC. Translating gives CASSRLGTGSLEQYF.

This chain uses TRBV6-6 with TRBJ2-1; 9 bases are a match to TRBD2. V was pared by 2 bases and J by 8 bases, with 10 bases of the junction left unmatched. The CDR3 sequence is 16 residues long. Germline V gene lookup returns CDR1 MNHNY and CDR2 SVGAGI (reference sequence). The CDR3 nucleotides read TGTGCCAGCAGTTACACGAGCGGGAGGAGGGGGGATGAGCAGTTCTTC. Its translation: CASSYTSGRRGDEQFF.

This clone showed up just a few times. V and J are TRBV28 and TRBJ1-6, with 7 bases that match TRBD1. The length of the CDR3 is 17 residues. J gave up 7 bases and V 6 bases, and 15 bases lay outside the gene matches. Germline V CDR1 and CDR2: MDHEN, SYDVKM. The CDR3 loop is CASSNPRTGPTNSPLHF. For the CDR3, the DNA is TGTGCCAGCAGCAACCCCCGGACAGGTCCTACCAATTCACCCCTCCACTTT.

The chain carries TRBV4-2 and TRBJ2-7; weak D call: TRBD2 (5 bases). Germline CDR1 is LGHNA and CDR2 is YNFKEQ. With 0 bases removed from V and 2 bases from J, the gap between germline ends came to 11 bases. CDR3 size: 15 residues. CDR3 nucleotides: TGTGCCAGCAGCCAAGAAAACAGCGGCCCCTACGAGCAGTACTTC. Translation gives CASSQENSGPYEQYF.

The rearrangement joins TRBV6-5 to TRBJ2-7; 9 nucleotides agree with TRBD2. With V trimmed by 5 bases and J by 9 bases, 14 bases remained unmatched. Germline CDR1 is MNHEY and CDR2 is SVGAGI. The CDR3 covers 15 residues. The CDR3 sequence is CASSTGTSKRMSQYF. The CDR3 DNA sequence: TGTGCCAGCAGTACCGGGACTAGCAAAAGGATGTCGCAGTACTTC.

A few counts support this clone. The CDR3 loop is CASSFGQVNWSYQETQYF. The CDR3 region has the DNA TGTGCCAGCAGCTTTGGACAGGTTAATTGGTCGTACCAAGAGACCCAGTACTTC. The chain carries TRBV5-8 and TRBJ2-5; 7 bases agree with TRBD1. V lost 2 bases and J lost 0; bases outside the gene matches: 13. This CDR3 comprises 18 residues. From germline, CDR1 is SGHTS and CDR2 YDEGEE.

V gene TRBV28 combines with J gene TRBJ1-1; 11 nucleotides align to TRBD1. Unmatched junction bases numbered 4, after V lost 2 bases and J lost 5 bases. The CDR3 spans 15 residues. Germline V gives CDR1 MDHEN, CDR2 SYDVKM. CDR3 bases: TGTGCCAGCAGTTTACTGGGGACAGGGGGGACTGAAGCTTTCTTT. It encodes CASSLLGTGGTEAFF.

V usage is TRBV5-1 and J usage is TRBJ1-1, with D uncertain. V was clipped by 1 base and J by 10 bases, with 14 bases between them. CDR1 is SGHRS, CDR2 YFSETQ, per germline. The CDR3 is made up of 13 amino acids. The CDR3 reads CASSLTPTASAFF. The CDR3 DNA reads TGCGCCAGCAGCTTGACTCCGACCGCCTCAGCTTTCTTT.

About this clone: This likely reflects a read error, since a far larger clone is one base away. The gene calls are TRBV6-1 and TRBJ2-7, with a weak D call TRBD2 (5 bases). Germline V lookup: CDR1 MNHNS, CDR2 SASEGT. This CDR3 region has 11 residues. V was shortened by 3 bases and J by 7 bases, with 7 bases between the two germline ends. CDR3 loop: CASSEGGEQYF. CDR3 DNA sequence: TGTGCCAGCAGTGAGGGCGGGGAGCAGTACTTC.

This sequence joins TRBV30 and TRBJ2-2; TRBD1 aligns across 8 bases. Looked up from germline, CDR1 is GTSNPN and CDR2 is SVGIG (reference sequence). CDR3 size: 15 residues. With V trimmed by 0 bases and J by 5 bases, 5 bases remained unmatched. The CDR3 DNA sequence: TGTGCCTGGAGTGTGGTCGGGACAGGAACCGGGGAGCTGTTTTTT. Translating it yields CAWSVVGTGTGELFF.

The gene calls are TRBV2 and TRBJ1-2; TRBD1 aligns across 7 bases. The CDR3 length is 15 residues. V shed 7 bases and J 4 bases; nucleotides not matched to a gene: 12. Germline-derived CDR1 and CDR2 are SNHLY and FYNNEI. CDR3 nucleotides: TGTGCCAGCACGGATACAGGGGCGGGATCCTATGGCTACACCTTC. Its translation is CASTDTGAGSYGYTF.

This clone has only a few counts. V is TRBV4-2 and J is TRBJ2-5; D is possibly TRBD1 (6 bases). In germline, CDR1 is LGHNA, CDR2 YNFKEQ. The CDR3 extends over 15 amino acids. The V end lost 5 bases, the J end lost 0 bases, and 13 bases lay between the germline ends. CDR3 sequence reads: CASSARDTDQETQYF. CDR3 DNA sequence: TGTGCCAGCAGCGCCCGGGACACCGACCAAGAGACCCAGTACTTC.

The J gene is TRBJ2-2, the V gene TRBV5-1; TRBD1 matches 9 bases. This CDR3 is built from 15 residues. The V and J ends lost 4 bases and 0 bases, in that order; junction bases with no gene match: 1. Germline-derived CDR1 and CDR2 are SGHRS and YFSETQ. DNA of the CDR3: TGCGCCAGCAGCGACAGGGGGACGAACACCGGGGAGCTGTTTTTT. Amino acid sequence: CASSDRGTNTGELFF. The full variable domain, its missing parts supplied by reference TRBV5-1 and TRBJ2-2, is KAGVTQTPRYLIKTRGQQVTLSCSPISGHRSVSWYQQTPGQGLQFLFEYFSETQRNKGNFPGRFSGRQFSNSRSEMNVSTLELGDSALYLCASSDRGTNTGELFFGEGSRLTVL.

This clone was detected only once. CDR3 amino acids: CASGLRTVAGATNEKLFF. CDR3 DNA: TGTGCCAGCGGGCTCCGGACAGTCGCGGGGGCAACTAATGAAAAACTGTTTTTT. The chain is built from TRBV2 and TRBJ1-4; perhaps TRBD1 as D (6 bases). The CDR3 runs 18 residues. Trimming took off 8 bases at V and 0 bases at J, with 22 bases between the two ends. Germline V CDR1 and CDR2: SNHLY, FYNNEI.

Only a few counts were recorded for this clone. The CDR3 loop is CASSPLREYQETQYF. As DNA, the CDR3 is TGTGCCAGCAGTCCCCTTCGGGAATACCAAGAGACCCAGTACTTC. V is TRBV28 and J is TRBJ2-5; tentative D call: TRBD2 (5 bases). Trimming left V 5 bases short and J 0 bases short, with 13 bases between. The CDR3 spans 15 residues. Germline V gene sequence: CDR1 MDHEN, CDR2 SYDVKM.

The rearrangement uses TRBV13 and TRBJ2-7; D not resolved. The CDR3 has 12 residues. Per germline, CDR1 PRHDT and CDR2 FYEKMQ (reference sequence). Trimming shortened V by 7 bases and J by 6 bases, and 13 bases separated the two germline ends. The CDR3 region has the DNA TGTGCCAGCACCGCCCTACCTTCCGAGCAGTACTTC. It codes for CASTALPSEQYF.

The chain uses TRBV29-1 and TRBJ2-1; D gene ambiguous. The length of the CDR3 is 12 residues. Germline assignment: CDR1 SQVTM and CDR2 ANQGSEA. With 5 bases removed from V and 5 bases from J, the gap between germline ends came to 10 bases. CDR3 sequence (DNA): TGCAGCGTTAGAGTGGCCGACAATGAGCAGTTCTTC. This translates into CSVRVADNEQFF.

The gene calls are TRBV4-2 and TRBJ2-2; no definite D call. Germline CDR1 and CDR2: LGHNA and YNFKEQ. Trimming left V 5 bases short and J 6 bases short, with 13 bases between. This CDR3 has 14 residues. The CDR3, as DNA: TGTGCCAGCAGCTTCTCCTCAGGTGCCGGGGAGCTGTTTTTT. Residues: CASSFSSGAGELFF.